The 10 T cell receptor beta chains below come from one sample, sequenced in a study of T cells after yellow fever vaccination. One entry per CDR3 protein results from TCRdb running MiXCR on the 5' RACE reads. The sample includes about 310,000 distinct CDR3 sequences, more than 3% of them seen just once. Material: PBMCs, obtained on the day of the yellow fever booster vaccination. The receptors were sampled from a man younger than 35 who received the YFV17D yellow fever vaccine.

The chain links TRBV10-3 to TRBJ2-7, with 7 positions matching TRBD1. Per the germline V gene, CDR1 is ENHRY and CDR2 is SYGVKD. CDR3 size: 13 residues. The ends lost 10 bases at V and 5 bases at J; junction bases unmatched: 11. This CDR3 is CATRGQAPHEQYV. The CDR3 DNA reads TGTGCCACTCGCGGACAGGCCCCTCACGAGCAGTACGTC.

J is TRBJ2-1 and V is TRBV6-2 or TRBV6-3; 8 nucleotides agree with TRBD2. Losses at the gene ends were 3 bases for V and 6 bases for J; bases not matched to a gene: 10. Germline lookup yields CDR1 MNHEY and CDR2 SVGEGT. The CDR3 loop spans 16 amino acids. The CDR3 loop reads CASSYIGGGLFNEQFF. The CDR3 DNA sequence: TGTGCCAGCAGTTATATCGGGGGGGGCCTTTTCAATGAGCAGTTCTTC.

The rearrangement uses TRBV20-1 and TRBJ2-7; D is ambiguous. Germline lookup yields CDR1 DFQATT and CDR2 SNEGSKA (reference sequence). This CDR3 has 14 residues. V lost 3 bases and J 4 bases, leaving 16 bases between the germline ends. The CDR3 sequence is CSASQVNLHYEQYV. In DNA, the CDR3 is TGCAGTGCTAGTCAGGTTAACCTCCATTACGAGCAGTACGTC.

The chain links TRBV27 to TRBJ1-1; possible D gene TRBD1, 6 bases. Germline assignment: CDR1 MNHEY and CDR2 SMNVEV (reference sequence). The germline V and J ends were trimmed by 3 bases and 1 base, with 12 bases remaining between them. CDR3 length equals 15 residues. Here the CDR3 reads CASSFSTGTNTEAFF. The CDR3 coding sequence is TGTGCCAGCAGTTTTAGCACAGGGACGAACACTGAAGCTTTCTTT.

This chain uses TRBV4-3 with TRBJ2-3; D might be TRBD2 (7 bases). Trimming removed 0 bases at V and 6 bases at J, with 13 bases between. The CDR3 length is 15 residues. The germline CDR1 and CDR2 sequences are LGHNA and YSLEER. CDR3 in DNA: TGCGCCAGCAGCCAAGATTTCAGGGGAGGGGATACGCAGTATTTT. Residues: CASSQDFRGGDTQYF.

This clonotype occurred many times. The DNA for the CDR3 is TGTGCCAGCTCACCGATGGAGACCCAGTACTTC. Protein sequence: CASSPMETQYF. The V gene is TRBV18, the J gene TRBJ2-5; D gene ambiguous. Germline CDR1 and CDR2: KGHSH and LQKENI. V lost 3 bases and J 5 bases, leaving 4 bases between the germline ends. The CDR3 runs to 11 residues.

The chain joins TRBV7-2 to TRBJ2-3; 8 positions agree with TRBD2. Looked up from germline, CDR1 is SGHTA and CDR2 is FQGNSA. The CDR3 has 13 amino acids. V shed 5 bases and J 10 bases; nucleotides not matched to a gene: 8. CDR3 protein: CASSPTSGRAQYF. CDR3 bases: TGTGCCAGCAGCCCAACTAGCGGCAGGGCGCAGTATTTT.

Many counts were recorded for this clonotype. DNA for the CDR3: TGTGCCAGCAGCTTAGACGGCAGGGAGTTCTCCGGGGAGCTGTTTTTT. Translating gives CASSLDGREFSGELFF. J is TRBJ2-2 and V is TRBV7-6; D may be TRBD1 or TRBD2 (5 bases each). This CDR3 contains 16 residues. The germline V gene has CDR1 SGHVS and CDR2 FNYEAQ. The germline V and J ends were trimmed by 1 base and 6 bases, with 15 bases remaining between them.

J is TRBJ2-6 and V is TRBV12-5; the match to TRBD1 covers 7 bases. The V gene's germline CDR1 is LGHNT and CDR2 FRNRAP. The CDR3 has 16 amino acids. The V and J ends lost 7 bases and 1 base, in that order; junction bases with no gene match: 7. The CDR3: CASVHQGQSGANVLTF. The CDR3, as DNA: TGTGCTAGTGTCCATCAGGGACAGTCTGGGGCCAACGTCCTGACTTTC. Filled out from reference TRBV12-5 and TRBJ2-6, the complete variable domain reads DARVTQTPRHKVTEMGQEVTMRCQPILGHNTVFWYRQTMMQGLELLAYFRNRAPLDDSGMPKDRFSAEMPDATLATLKIQPSEPRDSAVYFCASVHQGQSGANVLTFGAGSRLTVL.

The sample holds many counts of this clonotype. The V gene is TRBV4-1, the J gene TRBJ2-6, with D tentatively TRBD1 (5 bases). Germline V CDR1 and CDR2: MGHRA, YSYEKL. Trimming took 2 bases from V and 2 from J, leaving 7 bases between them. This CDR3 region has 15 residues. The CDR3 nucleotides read TGCGCCAGCAGCCAAAAGGGGACTGGGGCCAACGTCCTGACTTTC. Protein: CASSQKGTGANVLTF.